This T cell receptor (beta chain) was identified in a study of T cell changes during pregnancy in multiple sclerosis. V lost 5 bases, J lost 3 bases, and 3 bases stayed unmatched. The CDR3 is made up of 15 amino acids. Germline CDR1 and CDR2: MRHNA and SNTAGT. The table came from immunoSEQ multiplex PCR; TCRdb's copy has only in-frame clones and leaves some out. The profile covers around 50,000 clones, with about 87% appearing a single time and under 5.5% taken by the ten largest. This sequence originates from a human donor whose cells served as feeder cells for cultures in a pregnancy study. The V and J genes are TRBV6-4 and TRBJ2-3, with 12 bases fitting TRBD2. The sequenced sample consisted of peripheral blood from another person, used as feeder cells. The CDR3 spells CASSLGTSGTDTQYF. The CDR3 bases are TGTGCCAGCAGTCTCGGGACTAGCGGGACAGATACGCAGTATTTT.